This TCR beta chain was profiled in a study of cytomegalovirus exposure and HLA in healthy donors. Worth noting for this clone: The antigen is undetermined.

General study findings and limits: Looking again later, the authors saw that most CMV-associated TCR beta chains seemed HLA-restricted. It was reported in a later analysis that an Asian-associated ancestry cluster showed fewer N-insertions than the roughly 660-donor mean.

Though nominally healthy at sampling, donors likely had unrecorded immune exposures. Vbeta (60) and Jbeta (13) primers were used in the PCR. Original processing methods: An analysis that came later counted 77 million or so unique TCR beta chains, around 12 million shared. Some clones are missing from TCRdb's copy, which holds only in-frame ones; the method was immunoSEQ multiplex PCR. D and trimming come from the DNA, and the V and J calls and clone size come from that table. The table lists approximately 120,000 clones, around 77% of them singletons. The V and J ends lost 5 bases and 12 bases, in that order; junction bases with no gene match: 10. Germline CDR1 and CDR2: SEHNR and FQNEAQ (reference sequence). The CDR3 extends over 16 amino acids.

Sequenced input: PBMCs. The gene calls are TRBV7-9 and TRBJ2-1; 16 nucleotides line up with TRBD2. The receptor was derived from a man aged 45-60 years in good health and CMV-seronegative. Written as DNA, the CDR3 is TGTGCCAGCAGCGACCCGGGACTAGCGGGAGGGACGCGGCAGTTCTTC. As protein: CASSDPGLAGGTRQFF.